This T cell receptor (beta chain) was recorded in a study of shared clonotypes between healthy human individuals. About the research overall: The study used three CD4 naive, three CD4 memory, two CD8 naive and one CD8 memory plate per donor. Study results and limitations: Naive subsets, compared against memory subsets, generally had larger estimated richness values. The four-donor shared clonotypes exceeded non-shared clonotypes in generation probability, with non-shared ones scoring lower.

This was a deep-level run. Method: immunoSEQ multiplex PCR; TCRdb's copy keeps in-frame clones and lacks some. The sample includes about 2.1 million clones, roughly 95% of them seen just once. Turning to this clone: The antigen remains undetermined.

Germline V gene data show CDR1 as LNHDA and CDR2 as SQIVND (reference sequence). The length of the CDR3 is 16 residues. The ends lost 5 bases at V and 3 bases at J; junction bases unmatched: 9. Naive CD8 cells comprised CD45RO-negative, CCR7-positively selected cells, excluding terminally differentiated effector memory CD45RA+ cells. Sequencing was performed on naive CD8+ T cells from PBMCs. The TCR was taken from a man aged 18 to 30 in good health. Some clones in this sample may be carry-over from other donors' samples. The chain carries TRBV19 and TRBJ2-7; 11 nucleotides align to TRBD2. The CDR3 region has the DNA TGTGCCAGTAGTGCGACGACTAGCGGGACCTACTACGAGCAGTACTTC. Protein: CASSATTSGTYYEQYF.